The 30 T cell receptor beta chains listed next were all sequenced from one sample in a study of radiation and T cells in renal cell carcinoma. Clones were read by immunoSEQ multiplex PCR, and TCRdb kept only the in-frame ones, dropping some. The profile covers fewer than 85,000 clones, with 80% to 90% appearing a single time and 5% to 7.5% taken by the ten largest. Documented time point: blood 4 weeks post-SBRT, at nephrectomy. Treatment of the sample: 15 Gy SBRT to primary tumor, nephrectomy 4 weeks later. Sample: blood, taken from a patient whose treatment included radiotherapy and nephrectomy. The receptors derive from a woman in her sixties or seventies with renal cell carcinoma.

The rearrangement joins TRBV7-2 to TRBJ2-3; TRBD2 agrees at 8 bases. Germline V gene lookup returns CDR1 SGHTA and CDR2 FQGNSA. V lost 7 bases and J lost 2; bases outside the gene matches: 20. This CDR3 is 19 amino acids long. The CDR3 DNA sequence: TGTGCCAGCACCCCCGCTCCCCGGGGCGGGGGGTTCCTCACAGATACGCAGTATTTT. It translates to CASTPAPRGGGFLTDTQYF. The full variable domain, completed using reference TRBV7-2 and TRBJ2-3, is GAGVSQSPSNKVTEKGKDVELRCDPISGHTALYWYRQSLGQGLEFLIYFQGNSAPDKSGLPSDRFSAERTGGSVSTLTIQRTQQEDSAVYLCASTPAPRGGGFLTDTQYFGPGTRLTVL.

V is TRBV11-2 and J is TRBJ2-7, with TRBD1 matching over 7 bases. Germline V CDR1 and CDR2: SGHAT, FQNNGV. J gave up 3 bases and V 5 bases, and 7 bases lay outside the gene matches. The CDR3 covers 14 residues. CDR3 loop: CASSPPDRFYEQYF. DNA for the CDR3: TGTGCCAGCAGCCCTCCGGACAGGTTCTACGAGCAGTACTTC.

This chain links TRBV7-3 with TRBJ2-1, with D uncertain. Trimming removed 2 bases from V and 4 bases from J, with 6 bases in between. The CDR3 consists of 13 residues. Germline V gene data show CDR1 as SGHTA and CDR2 as FQGTGA. The CDR3 loop reads CASSLQVYNEQFF. The CDR3 DNA is TGTGCCAGCAGCTTACAGGTGTACAATGAGCAGTTCTTC. The entire variable domain, with the rest obtained from reference TRBV7-3 and TRBJ2-1, is as follows: GAGVSQTPSNKVTEKGKYVELRCDPISGHTALYWYRQSLGQGPEFLIYFQGTGAADDSGLPNDRFFAVRPEGSVSTLKIQRTERGDSAVYLCASSLQVYNEQFFGPGTRLTVL.

The chain uses TRBV30 and TRBJ2-3, with a possible D match to TRBD2 (5 bases). Trimming stripped 5 bases from V and 0 bases from J, with 9 bases between. The CDR3 runs 13 residues. CDR1 and CDR2 from the germline V gene are GTSNPN and SVGIG (reference sequence). The CDR3 region is CAWVEGSTDTQYF. CDR3 coding DNA: TGTGCCTGGGTCGAGGGCAGCACAGATACGCAGTATTTT.

J is TRBJ2-7 and V is TRBV5-1, with 8 bases identical to TRBD1. V lost 3 bases, J lost 4 bases, and 9 bases stayed unmatched. There are 15 residues in the CDR3. Looked up from germline, CDR1 is SGHRS and CDR2 is YFSETQ. The CDR3 DNA reads as TGCGCCAGCAGCTCGTCTCAGGGGGCAGTGTACGAGCAGTACTTC. It translates to CASSSSQGAVYEQYF.

V usage is TRBV27 and J usage is TRBJ2-2; tentative D call: TRBD1 (6 bases). The CDR3 runs to 16 residues. V dropped 5 bases and J dropped 5 bases, with 18 bases sitting between them. CDR1 is MNHEY and CDR2 is SMNVEV in the germline V gene (reference sequence). For the CDR3, the DNA is TGTGCCAGCAGTCCCGGCAACAGGGCGGTTACCGGGGAGCTGTTTTTT. Amino acids: CASSPGNRAVTGELFF.

V gene TRBV5-6 combines with J gene TRBJ1-5, with D possibly being TRBD1 (6 bases). Trimming removed 0 bases at V and 3 bases at J, with 13 bases between. From germline, CDR1 is SGHDT and CDR2 YYEEEE. The CDR3 consists of 16 residues. The CDR3 sequence is CASSLGGGLNNQPQHF. The DNA of the CDR3 is TGTGCCAGCAGCTTGGGCGGGGGGCTAAACAATCAGCCCCAGCATTTT.

V and J are TRBV5-8 and TRBJ1-3; 7 bases fit TRBD1. With V trimmed by 4 bases and J by 2 bases, 6 bases remained unmatched. The CDR3 extends over 15 amino acids. The germline V gene has CDR1 SGHTS and CDR2 YDEGEE. This CDR3 is CASSAGTVTGNTIYF. The CDR3 coding sequence is TGTGCCAGCAGCGCCGGGACAGTCACTGGAAACACCATATATTTT.

This chain links TRBV19 with TRBJ2-1; TRBD2 matches 7 bases. V was pared by 4 bases and J by 0 bases, with 6 bases of the junction left unmatched. The CDR3 is made up of 16 amino acids. Germline lookup yields CDR1 LNHDA and CDR2 SQIVND (reference sequence). The CDR3 loop is CASSRRGISSYNEQFF. In DNA, the CDR3 is TGTGCCAGTAGTAGGCGGGGGATAAGCTCCTACAATGAGCAGTTCTTC.

The genes are TRBV5-8 and TRBJ2-1; 11 positions match TRBD2. The CDR3 has 15 amino acids. Trimming at V came to 4 bases and at J to 10 bases, leaving 10 bases not matched to a gene. CDR1 SGHTS and CDR2 YDEGEE come from the germline V gene. CDR3 in amino acids: CASSQLAGAIGEQFF. The CDR3 coding sequence is TGTGCCAGCAGCCAACTAGCGGGGGCGATCGGGGAGCAGTTCTTC.

The rearrangement joins TRBV13 to TRBJ2-1; weak D call: TRBD2 (5 bases). V shed 5 bases and J shed 6 bases, with 11 bases lying between them. CDR3 length: 13 amino acids. Germline CDR1 reads PRHDT; CDR2 reads FYEKMQ (reference sequence). CDR3 sequence (DNA): TGTGCCAGCAGCATACGGGGAGCCAATGAGCAGTTCTTC. As protein: CASSIRGANEQFF.

The V and J genes are TRBV19 and TRBJ1-6; D unclear. The CDR3 is 17 residues long. With 0 bases removed from V and 0 bases from J, the gap between germline ends came to 9 bases. Germline CDR1 reads LNHDA; CDR2 reads SQIVND (reference sequence). The CDR3 bases are TGTGCCAGTAGTATAGAGGCAGGCCGCTCCTATAATTCACCCCTCCACTTT. Amino acids: CASSIEAGRSYNSPLHF.

This chain links TRBV2 with TRBJ2-3; 7 nucleotides align to TRBD2. The length of the CDR3 is 17 residues. Trimming removed 5 bases from V and 1 base from J; junction bases left unmatched: 12. CDR1 SNHLY and CDR2 FYNNEI come from the germline V gene. The CDR3 region is CASSSFLAADGTDTQYF. Here the CDR3 DNA reads TGTGCCAGCAGTTCCTTTCTAGCGGCGGATGGCACAGATACGCAGTATTTT. Based on the CDR3 plus reference TRBV2 and TRBJ2-3, the full variable domain is EPEVTQTPSHQVTQMGQEVILRCVPISNHLYFYWYRQILGQKVEFLVSFYNNEISEKSEIFDDQFSVERPDGSNFTLKIRSTKLEDSAMYFCASSSFLAADGTDTQYFGPGTRLTVL.

The chain links TRBV30 to TRBJ1-5, with a tentative D call TRBD1 (5 bases). The CDR3 runs to 12 residues. CDR1 is GTSNPN, CDR2 SVGIG, per germline (reference sequence). The ends were cut back, 4 bases at V and 6 bases at J, with 10 bases in the middle. This CDR3 is CAWKGAGQPQHF. DNA for the CDR3: TGTGCCTGGAAAGGGGCAGGTCAGCCCCAGCATTTT.

CDR3 sequence reads: CASSLEHGMADTQYF. The CDR3 DNA sequence: TGTGCCAGCAGCCTCGAACACGGAATGGCAGATACGCAGTATTTT. The chain combines TRBV5-6 with TRBJ2-3; no clear D. CDR1 and CDR2 from the germline V gene are SGHDT and YYEEEE. CDR3 length equals 15 residues. Trimming removed 4 bases at V and 4 bases at J, with 16 bases between.

V usage is TRBV15 and J usage is TRBJ1-5, with a tentative D call TRBD1 (6 bases). The CDR3 extends over 14 amino acids. Trimming removed 4 bases at V and 2 bases at J, with 9 bases between. Germline V lookup: CDR1 LNHNV, CDR2 YYDKDF (reference sequence). This CDR3 reads CATSTRQGNQPQHF. CDR3 DNA: TGTGCCACCAGCACCCGACAGGGCAATCAGCCCCAGCATTTT.

V and J are TRBV2 and TRBJ2-2; 7 bases align to TRBD1. V shed 4 bases and J 6 bases; nucleotides not matched to a gene: 2. This CDR3 is built from 13 residues. Germline V CDR1 and CDR2: SNHLY, FYNNEI. In nucleotides, the CDR3 is TGTGCCAGCAGTGTGACAGGGTCCGGGGAGCTGTTTTTT. Amino acids: CASSVTGSGELFF. Full variable domain (remainder filled in from reference TRBV2 and TRBJ2-2): EPEVTQTPSHQVTQMGQEVILRCVPISNHLYFYWYRQILGQKVEFLVSFYNNEISEKSEIFDDQFSVERPDGSNFTLKIRSTKLEDSAMYFCASSVTGSGELFFGEGSRLTVL.

The rearrangement joins TRBV4-2 to TRBJ2-3; 14 positions match TRBD2. The length of the CDR3 is 18 residues. Trimming cost V 1 base and J 3 bases; bases outside gene matches: 6. Per the germline V gene, CDR1 is LGHNA and CDR2 is YNFKEQ. CDR3 protein: CASSQVTSGGATTDTQYF. CDR3 sequence (DNA): TGTGCCAGCAGCCAAGTGACTAGCGGGGGGGCCACAACAGATACGCAGTATTTT.

The chain is built from TRBV4-3 and TRBJ1-2, with TRBD1 matching 7 bases. Looked up from germline, CDR1 is LGHNA and CDR2 is YSLEER. The CDR3 totals 15 residues. V shed 0 bases and J 2 bases; nucleotides not matched to a gene: 3. The CDR3 sequence is CASSQDLQGNYGYTF. The CDR3 DNA reads TGCGCCAGCAGCCAAGACCTACAGGGGAACTATGGCTACACCTTC.

This chain uses TRBV28 with TRBJ1-6; D gene ambiguous. This CDR3 spans 14 amino acids. Germline CDR1 and CDR2: MDHEN and SYDVKM. Trimming took off 8 bases at V and 1 base at J, with 9 bases between the two ends. CDR3 nucleotide sequence: TGTGCCAGCGCTTCGGGTTCCTATAATTCACCCCTCCACTTT. Translating it yields CASASGSYNSPLHF. Complete variable domain (other parts from reference TRBV28 and TRBJ1-6): DVKVTQSSRYLVKRTGEKVFLECVQDMDHENMFWYRQDPGLGLRLIYFSYDVKMKEKGDIPEGYSVSREKKERFSLILESASTNQTSMYLCASASGSYNSPLHFGNGTRLTVT.

This chain connects TRBV7-2 to TRBJ2-3; perhaps TRBD1 as D (6 bases). The germline CDR1 and CDR2 sequences are SGHTA and FQGNSA. The length of the CDR3 is 15 residues. Trimming took 5 bases from V and 0 from J, leaving 12 bases between them. The CDR3 spells CASSQGGTSTDTQYF. The CDR3 coding sequence is TGTGCCAGCAGCCAAGGGGGTACTAGCACAGATACGCAGTATTTT.

In this sample, this clone turned up once. This chain connects TRBV9 to TRBJ1-1; no clear D. The CDR3 sequence is 15 residues long. Trimming cost V 0 bases and J 0 bases, with 9 bases left between them. CDR1 is SGDLS and CDR2 is YYNGEE in the germline V gene. The CDR3 bases are TGTGCCAGCAGCGTAGCCTCCGGATTGAACACTGAAGCTTTCTTT. Translating gives CASSVASGLNTEAFF.

The table lists this clone with a few counts. V is TRBV15 and J is TRBJ2-7; a possible D gene is TRBD2 (7 bases). The CDR3 sequence is 14 residues long. V was trimmed by 1 base and J by 7 bases, leaving 14 bases between them. Germline V CDR1 and CDR2: LNHNV, YYDKDF (reference sequence). The CDR3 loop is CATSRGGGAREQYF. The CDR3 bases are TGTGCCACCAGCAGAGGTGGGGGGGCAAGAGAGCAGTACTTC.

This clone appeared a single time. The chain has TRBV5-1 and TRBJ2-3; D tentatively reads TRBD1 or TRBD2 (5 bases each). The CDR3 consists of 15 residues. Germline loops: CDR1 SGHRS, CDR2 YFSETQ. Trimming removed 0 bases from V and 2 bases from J, with 10 bases in between. The CDR3 nucleotides are TGCGCCAGCAGCTTGGACGGGGCGAACACAGATACGCAGTATTTT. It specifies CASSLDGANTDTQYF.

The rearrangement uses TRBV5-1 and TRBJ2-1; 16 bases match TRBD2. The CDR3 extends over 15 amino acids. With V trimmed by 4 bases and J by 7 bases, 2 bases remained unmatched. Germline CDR1 reads SGHRS; CDR2 reads YFSETQ. CDR3 sequence: CASSPGLAGGNEQFF. CDR3 coding DNA: TGCGCCAGCAGCCCGGGACTAGCGGGGGGGAATGAGCAGTTCTTC.

This chain connects TRBV5-1 to TRBJ1-2, with D perhaps TRBD1 (6 bases). Germline V gene sequence: CDR1 SGHRS, CDR2 YFSETQ. The CDR3 consists of 14 residues. V was cut by 0 bases and J by 4 bases, with 10 bases left in between. The CDR3 here is CASSLADRSYGYTF. In DNA, the CDR3 is TGCGCCAGCAGCTTGGCCGACAGGAGCTATGGCTACACCTTC.

Comments on this clone: The same CDR3 arises from other DNA sequences in this sample as well. The chain employs TRBV9 and TRBJ1-3; D might be TRBD1 (5 bases). Germline CDR1 reads SGDLS; CDR2 reads YYNGEE. The CDR3 loop spans 14 amino acids. V was shortened by 0 bases and J by 2 bases, with 6 bases between the two germline ends. Here the CDR3 reads CASSVAGAGNTIYF. CDR3 nucleotides: TGTGCCAGCAGCGTAGCGGGGGCTGGAAACACCATATATTTT.

The V and J genes are TRBV5-1 and TRBJ1-1; D possibly corresponds to TRBD1 (6 bases). Trimming took 5 bases from V and 1 from J, leaving 12 bases between them. The CDR3 is made up of 14 amino acids. In germline, CDR1 is SGHRS, CDR2 YFSETQ. The CDR3 DNA reads TGCGCCAGCAGTCCCCAACAGGGGAACACTGAAGCTTTCTTT. It translates to CASSPQQGNTEAFF.

The J gene is TRBJ2-7, the V gene TRBV6-1; D is undetermined. This CDR3 spans 12 amino acids. Per the germline V gene, CDR1 is MNHNS and CDR2 is SASEGT. Between the trimmed V and J ends, which lost 1 base and 7 bases, there was a span of 8 bases. CDR3 DNA: TGTGCCAGCAGTGAAGGGCGGCGAGAGCAGTACTTC. Translation: CASSEGRREQYF.

The chain has TRBV19 and TRBJ2-5; unclear D gene. From germline, CDR1 is LNHDA and CDR2 SQIVND (reference sequence). V lost 1 base to trimming and J lost 5 bases, with 8 bases between them. The CDR3 spans 13 residues. CDR3 nucleotide sequence: TGTGCCAGTAGTATAGTCAAAGGGGAGACCCAGTACTTC. It translates to CASSIVKGETQYF.